The next 21 T cell receptor beta chains were all read from a single sample in a study of Tregs in tolerant kidney transplant recipients. Only in-frame clones appear in the TCRdb table, and some are missing; sequencing was by immunoSEQ multiplex PCR. The table has 85,000 to 100,000 clones, under 95% seen once. This material consisted of CD4+ T cells from blood, taken before the transplant. The receptors were sampled from a human donor who received a combined kidney and bone marrow transplant.

V usage is TRBV7-2 and J usage is TRBJ2-3; the D gene is possibly TRBD2 (6 bases). The CDR3 sequence is 14 residues long. V was pared by 7 bases and J by 5 bases, with 16 bases between. From germline, CDR1 is SGHTA and CDR2 FQGNSA. CDR3 bases: TGTGCCAGCACCCTCAACCGCGGGGAAGATACGCAGTATTTT. Translated, it gives CASTLNRGEDTQYF.

This clone has just one count. The V gene is TRBV5-4, the J gene TRBJ2-5, with a possible D match to TRBD2 (5 bases). The length of the CDR3 is 15 residues. The V gene lost 0 bases and the J gene lost 4 bases, with 13 bases spanning the gap. CDR1 and CDR2 from the germline V gene are SGHNT and YYREEE (reference sequence). For the CDR3, the DNA is TGTGCCAGCAGCTTGGATCCCCGGGATTCAGAGACCCAGTACTTC. This sequence encodes CASSLDPRDSETQYF.

DNA of the CDR3: TGCAGCGTCCCGTCAGGGGGCTGGGAGACCCAGTACTTC. Amino acid sequence: CSVPSGGWETQYF. The J gene is TRBJ2-5, the V gene TRBV29-1; 8 nucleotides line up with TRBD1. The CDR3 contains 13 residues. The trim removed 6 bases at V and 5 bases at J, leaving 8 bases unmatched. Germline CDR1 reads SQVTM; CDR2 reads ANQGSEA.

This sequence joins TRBV5-3 and TRBJ1-2; the D is unclear. TRBV5-3 is placed among ORFs of uncertain function. The CDR3 has 13 amino acids. V was cut by 4 bases and J by 8 bases, with 15 bases left in between. CDR3 region: CARSTRGGLGYTF. CDR3 in DNA: TGTGCCAGAAGCACGCGGGGAGGGTTGGGCTACACCTTC.

The chain links TRBV12-5 to TRBJ2-5, with 7 positions matching TRBD2. With V trimmed by 0 bases and J by 1 base, 11 bases remained unmatched. The CDR3 is made up of 18 amino acids. In germline, CDR1 is LGHNT, CDR2 FRNRAP. The CDR3 DNA follows: TGTGCTAGTGGTTTGGTATTTGGGGGGTTAGCGGGCCAAGAGACCCAGTACTTC. It translates to CASGLVFGGLAGQETQYF.

This sequence joins TRBV30 and TRBJ1-1; 7 bases line up with TRBD1. This CDR3 has 15 amino acids. The junction had 5 bases not matched to a gene; V was cut back by 0 bases and J by 1 base. Looked up from germline, CDR1 is GTSNPN and CDR2 is SVGIG (reference sequence). CDR3 nucleotide sequence: TGTGCCTGGAGTGTGGGTGGGACAGAGAACACTGAAGCTTTCTTT. Translation: CAWSVGGTENTEAFF. The complete variable domain, with remaining parts taken from reference TRBV30 and TRBJ1-1, reads SQTIHQWPATLVQPVGSPLSLECTVEGTSNPNLYWYRQAAGRGLQLLFYSVGIGQISSEVPQNLSASRPQDRQFILSSKKLLLSDSGFYLCAWSVGGTENTEAFFGQGTRLTVV.

This rearrangement joins TRBV12-5 to TRBJ2-7; the match to TRBD2 covers 12 bases. Germline V gene lookup returns CDR1 LGHNT and CDR2 FRNRAP. Losses at the gene ends were 8 bases for V and 4 bases for J; bases not matched to a gene: 15. The CDR3 extends over 17 amino acids. As DNA, the CDR3 is TGTGCTAGTATCTCCGGGACTAGCGGGTATGAGGTATACGAGCAGTACTTC. This sequence encodes CASISGTSGYEVYEQYF.

The gene calls are TRBV28 and TRBJ2-1, with a tentative D call TRBD2 (5 bases). The CDR3 length is 13 residues. Trimming removed 11 bases at V and 2 bases at J, with 13 bases between. Germline V gene sequence: CDR1 MDHEN, CDR2 SYDVKM. CDR3 DNA: TGTGCCGTCGTCCGGGGTGCCTACAATGAGCAGTTCTTC. It yields the protein CAVVRGAYNEQFF. Looking up the rest from reference TRBV28 and TRBJ2-1 gives the full variable domain: DVKVTQSSRYLVKRTGEKVFLECVQDMDHENMFWYRQDPGLGLRLIYFSYDVKMKEKGDIPEGYSVSREKKERFSLILESASTNQTSMYLCAVVRGAYNEQFFGPGTRLTVL.

The chain has TRBV11-2 and TRBJ1-2, with D tentatively TRBD1 (5 bases). Germline CDR1 is SGHAT and CDR2 is FQNNGV. Trimming left V 1 base short and J 2 bases short, with 17 bases between. CDR3 size: 17 residues. For the CDR3, the DNA is TGTGCCAGCAGCTTAGTGGGTCAGGGCGAAGAAAACTATGGCTACACCTTC. Its translation is CASSLVGQGEENYGYTF. Full variable domain (outside the CDR3, taken from reference TRBV11-2 and TRBJ1-2): EAGVAQSPRYKIIEKRQSVAFWCNPISGHATLYWYQQILGQGPKLLIQFQNNGVVDDSQLPKDRFSAERLKGVDSTLKIQPAKLEDSAVYLCASSLVGQGEENYGYTFGSGTRLTVV.

This rearrangement joins TRBV11-3 to TRBJ1-1, with D perhaps TRBD1 (5 bases). Trimming took 2 bases from V and 1 from J, leaving 8 bases between them. The CDR3 extends over 14 amino acids. The V gene's germline CDR1 is SGHNT and CDR2 YENEEA. CDR3 bases: TGTGCCAGCAGCTTATGGGGGGAGAACACTGAAGCTTTCTTT. Protein sequence: CASSLWGENTEAFF.

Notes on this clone: Germline and junction disagree at one end, which may indicate a read error. This rearrangement joins TRBV5-1 to TRBJ2-6, with D perhaps TRBD1 (5 bases). The V gene's germline CDR1 is SGHRS and CDR2 YFSETQ. This CDR3 comprises 15 residues. The CDR3 DNA follows: TGCGCCAGCAGCCGCACCCCCTCTGGGGCCAGCGTCCTGACTTTC. It yields the protein CASSRTPSGASVLTF.

This chain uses TRBV5-4 with TRBJ2-1; TRBD1 matches 10 bases. Germline CDR1 and CDR2: SGHNT and YYREEE (reference sequence). This CDR3 has 17 residues. V was clipped by 4 bases and J by 8 bases; unmatched bases: 15. CDR3 DNA sequence: TGTGCCAGCAGCACCCCGACAGGGGGCGAGAGAACCCATGAGCAGTTCTTC. Amino acids: CASSTPTGGERTHEQFF. The whole variable domain, remainder taken from reference TRBV5-4 and TRBJ2-1, is ETGVTQSPTHLIKTRGQQVTLRCSSQSGHNTVSWYQQALGQGPQFIFQYYREEENGRGNFPPRFSGLQFPNYSSELNVNALELDDSALYLCASSTPTGGERTHEQFFGPGTRLTVL.

The rearrangement links TRBV18 to TRBJ2-1; D might be TRBD1 (8 bases). The ends were cut back, 2 bases at V and 6 bases at J, with 20 bases in the middle. The germline CDR1 and CDR2 sequences are KGHSH and LQKENI. CDR3 length: 17 residues. CDR3 sequence: CASSPYSSTGGANEQFF. In nucleotides, the CDR3 is TGTGCCAGCTCACCATATTCTAGTACAGGGGGGGCCAATGAGCAGTTCTTC.

The rearrangement uses TRBV10-3 and TRBJ2-7; the D gene is possibly TRBD1 (6 bases). V shed 0 bases and J shed 3 bases, with 9 bases lying between them. The CDR3 runs 14 residues. Looked up from germline, CDR1 is ENHRY and CDR2 is SYGVKD. DNA for the CDR3: TGTGCCATCAGTGAGTCGACAGGACTCTACGAGCAGTACTTC. Protein: CAISESTGLYEQYF.

J is TRBJ2-2 and V is TRBV4-2; a weak D match, TRBD1 (5 bases). Germline assignment: CDR1 LGHNA and CDR2 YNFKEQ. Trimming stripped 3 bases from V and 0 bases from J, with 14 bases between. The CDR3 runs 17 residues. The CDR3: CASSHSGHQANTGELFF. CDR3 in DNA: TGTGCCAGCAGCCACTCCGGACACCAAGCGAACACCGGGGAGCTGTTTTTT.

This clone showed up just once. The rearrangement links TRBV7-2 to TRBJ2-3; 11 bases are shared with TRBD2. The germline V gene encodes CDR1 SGHTA and CDR2 FQGNSA. The trim removed 1 base at V and 10 bases at J, leaving 7 bases unmatched. This CDR3 spans 15 amino acids. The CDR3 coding sequence is TGTGCCAGCAGCTTAGTGGGGACTAGCGGCGGACCGCAGTATTTT. Residues: CASSLVGTSGGPQYF. Complete variable domain (other parts from reference TRBV7-2 and TRBJ2-3): GAGVSQSPSNKVTEKGKDVELRCDPISGHTALYWYRQSLGQGLEFLIYFQGNSAPDKSGLPSDRFSAERTGGSVSTLTIQRTQQEDSAVYLCASSLVGTSGGPQYFGPGTRLTVL.

The rearrangement uses TRBV6-1 and TRBJ1-2; 8 nucleotides agree with TRBD1. Trimming removed 5 bases from V and 3 bases from J; junction bases left unmatched: 5. Germline CDR1 is MNHNS and CDR2 is SASEGT. CDR3 length equals 14 residues. CDR3 sequence reads: CASSQGAPYYGYTF. The DNA for the CDR3 is TGTGCCAGCAGTCAGGGGGCCCCTTACTATGGCTACACCTTC.

The CDR3 sequence: CASSRGGRETQYF. CDR3 in DNA: TGCGCCAGCAGCCGAGGCGGGCGAGAGACCCAGTACTTC. This chain uses TRBV5-1 with TRBJ2-5; possibly TRBD2 for D (5 bases). In germline, CDR1 is SGHRS, CDR2 YFSETQ. V was pared by 4 bases and J by 4 bases, with 11 bases between. The length of the CDR3 is 13 residues.

On this clone: Other DNA sequences of this sample code for an identical CDR3. The J gene is TRBJ2-1, the V gene TRBV19; D gene uncertain. Trimming shortened V by 5 bases and J by 0 bases, and 5 bases separated the two germline ends. Germline V gene sequence: CDR1 LNHDA, CDR2 SQIVND (reference sequence). The CDR3 consists of 13 residues. In DNA, the CDR3 is TGTGCCAGTAGTCCGAGCTCCTACAATGAGCAGTTCTTC. This sequence encodes CASSPSSYNEQFF.

This chain connects TRBV4-1 to TRBJ1-2, with a weak D call TRBD1 (5 bases). Germline V gene sequence: CDR1 MGHRA, CDR2 YSYEKL. This CDR3 comprises 13 residues. V lost 4 bases and J 1 base, leaving 7 bases between the germline ends. The CDR3 DNA sequence: TGCGCCAGCAGCCCGACAGTTAACTATGGCTACACCTTC. Encoded protein: CASSPTVNYGYTF.

This chain joins TRBV29-1 and TRBJ1-2; D is unclear. V was shortened by 1 base and J by 4 bases, with 13 bases between the two germline ends. Per germline, CDR1 SQVTM and CDR2 ANQGSEA. The CDR3 contains 14 residues. This chain's CDR3 is CSVEGWMTGYGYTF. CDR3 coding DNA: TGCAGCGTTGAAGGATGGATGACTGGCTATGGCTACACCTTC.